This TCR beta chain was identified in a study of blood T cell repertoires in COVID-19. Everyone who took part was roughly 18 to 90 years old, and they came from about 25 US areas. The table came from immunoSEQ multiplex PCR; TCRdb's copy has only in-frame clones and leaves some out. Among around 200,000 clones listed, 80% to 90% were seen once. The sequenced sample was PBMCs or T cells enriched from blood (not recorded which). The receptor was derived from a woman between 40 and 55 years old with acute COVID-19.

The CDR3 DNA reads as TGTGCCAGCAGCCTCCCGGGTGAAAAACTGTTTTTT. Encoded protein: CASSLPGEKLFF. The genes are TRBV6-6 and TRBJ1-4; no clear D gene. Per germline, CDR1 MNHNY and CDR2 SVGAGI (reference sequence). The CDR3 consists of 12 residues. The ends were cut back, 6 bases at V and 7 bases at J, with 9 bases in the middle.